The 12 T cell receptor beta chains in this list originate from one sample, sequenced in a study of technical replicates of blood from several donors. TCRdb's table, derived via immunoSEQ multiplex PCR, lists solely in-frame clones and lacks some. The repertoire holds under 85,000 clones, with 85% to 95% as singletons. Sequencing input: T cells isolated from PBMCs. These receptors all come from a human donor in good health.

This CDR3 reads CASRSEHSTGELFF. The CDR3 DNA reads as TGTGCCAGTAGGAGCGAACATTCCACCGGGGAGCTGTTTTTT. The genes are TRBV19 and TRBJ2-2, with D unresolved. Germline lookup yields CDR1 LNHDA and CDR2 SQIVND (reference sequence). Trimming pared 6 bases from V and 4 bases from J, leaving 12 bases between. CDR3 length equals 14 residues.

CDR3 protein: CASSLEENTEAFF. CDR3 bases: TGTGCCAGCAGCTTAGAGGAGAACACTGAAGCTTTCTTT. The chain is built from TRBV5-8 and TRBJ1-1; D unclear. The V end lost 2 bases, the J end lost 1 base, and 6 bases lay between the germline ends. Germline V gives CDR1 SGHTS, CDR2 YDEGEE. This CDR3 region has 13 residues.

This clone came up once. The CDR3 DNA is TGTGCCAGCAGTGATATTGGAAGGGGCACTGAAGCTTTCTTT. Translation gives CASSDIGRGTEAFF. V usage is TRBV6-1 and J usage is TRBJ1-1, with D perhaps TRBD1 (5 bases). The CDR3 is 14 residues long. Deletions cut 3 bases from V and 4 bases from J, with 12 bases between. CDR1 is MNHNS, CDR2 SASEGT, per germline.

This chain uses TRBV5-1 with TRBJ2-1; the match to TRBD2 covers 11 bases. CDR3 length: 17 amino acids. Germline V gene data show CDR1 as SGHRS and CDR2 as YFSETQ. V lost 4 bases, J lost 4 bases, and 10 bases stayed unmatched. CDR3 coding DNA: TGCGCCAGCAGCGGAGAGGGACTAGCGGATCTATACAATGAGCAGTTCTTC. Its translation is CASSGEGLADLYNEQFF.

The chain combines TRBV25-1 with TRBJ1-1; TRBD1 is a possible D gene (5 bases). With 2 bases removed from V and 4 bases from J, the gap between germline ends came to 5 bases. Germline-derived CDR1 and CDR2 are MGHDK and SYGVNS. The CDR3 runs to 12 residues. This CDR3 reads CASSETGTEAFF. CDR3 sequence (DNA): TGTGCCAGCAGTGAAACAGGCACTGAAGCTTTCTTT.

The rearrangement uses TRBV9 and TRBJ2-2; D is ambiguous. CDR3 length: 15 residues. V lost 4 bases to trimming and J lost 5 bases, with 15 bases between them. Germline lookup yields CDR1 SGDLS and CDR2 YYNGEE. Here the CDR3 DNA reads TGTGCCAGCAGCTTAACCCCCTCTACTACCGGGGAGCTGTTTTTT. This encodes CASSLTPSTTGELFF. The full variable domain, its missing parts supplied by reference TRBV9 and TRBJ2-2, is DSGVTQTPKHLITATGQRVTLRCSPRSGDLSVYWYQQSLDQGLQFLIQYYNGEERAKGNILERFSAQQFPDLHSELNLSSLELGDSALYFCASSLTPSTTGELFFGEGSRLTVL.

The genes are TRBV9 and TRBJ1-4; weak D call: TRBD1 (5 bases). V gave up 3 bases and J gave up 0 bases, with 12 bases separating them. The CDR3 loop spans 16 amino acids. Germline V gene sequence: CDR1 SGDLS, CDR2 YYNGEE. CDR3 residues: CASSAKRGATNEKLFF. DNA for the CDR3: TGTGCCAGCAGCGCAAAAAGGGGCGCAACTAATGAAAAACTGTTTTTT.

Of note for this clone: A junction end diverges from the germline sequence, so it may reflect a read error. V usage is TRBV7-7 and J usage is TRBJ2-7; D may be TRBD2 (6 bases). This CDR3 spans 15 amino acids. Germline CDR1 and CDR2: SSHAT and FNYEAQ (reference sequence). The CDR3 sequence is CASSLAEGWGYEQYF. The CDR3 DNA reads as TGTGCTAGCAGCTTAGCGGAGGGTTGGGGTTACGAGCAGTACTTC.

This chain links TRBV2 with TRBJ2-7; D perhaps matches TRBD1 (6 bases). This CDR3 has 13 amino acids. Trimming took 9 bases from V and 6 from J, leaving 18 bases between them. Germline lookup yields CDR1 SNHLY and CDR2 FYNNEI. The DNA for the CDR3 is TGTGCCAGAGGGGGAATTTTAGTAGGCGAGCAGTACTTC. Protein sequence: CARGGILVGEQYF.

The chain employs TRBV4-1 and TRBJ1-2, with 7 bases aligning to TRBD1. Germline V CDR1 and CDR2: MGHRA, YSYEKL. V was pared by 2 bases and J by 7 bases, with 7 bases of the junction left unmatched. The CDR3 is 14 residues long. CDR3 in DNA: TGCGCCAGCAGCCAACATGAGACAGGGCCTGGCTACACCTTC. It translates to CASSQHETGPGYTF.

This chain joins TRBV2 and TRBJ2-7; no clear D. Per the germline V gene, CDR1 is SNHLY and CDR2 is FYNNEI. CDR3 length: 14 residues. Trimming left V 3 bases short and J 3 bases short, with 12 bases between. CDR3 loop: CASSDAPFYYEQYF. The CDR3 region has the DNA TGTGCCAGCAGTGATGCCCCATTCTACTACGAGCAGTACTTC.

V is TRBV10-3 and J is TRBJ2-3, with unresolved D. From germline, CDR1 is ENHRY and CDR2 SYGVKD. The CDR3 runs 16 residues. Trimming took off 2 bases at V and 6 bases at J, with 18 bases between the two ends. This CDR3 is CAISERLEGVADTQYF. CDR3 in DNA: TGTGCCATCAGTGAGCGGCTGGAAGGAGTTGCGGATACGCAGTATTTT.